Below, 31 T cell receptor beta chains from the same sample are listed, as sequenced in a study of graft-versus-host responses after intestinal transplantation. Their recognized antigens are unknown. TCRdb's copy holds only in-frame clones and misses some; the assay was immunoSEQ multiplex PCR. The sample holds 150,000 or so clones, around nine tenths seen once. The input for sequencing was unstimulated CD4+ T cells sorted from spleen or lymph node cells, taken before intestinal transplant. The receptors were sampled from a human donor who received an intestinal transplant.

A single count supports this clone. The chain uses TRBV11-2 and TRBJ2-7, with TRBD1 matching 7 bases. From germline, CDR1 is SGHAT and CDR2 FQNNGV. The CDR3 has 13 residues. The ends lost 5 bases at V and 5 bases at J; junction bases unmatched: 6. The chain's CDR3 is CASSKGGRNEQYF. CDR3 nucleotides: TGTGCCAGCAGCAAAGGGGGCAGAAACGAGCAGTACTTC.

The chain combines TRBV9 with TRBJ1-4; D remains ambiguous. This CDR3 has 14 amino acids. Germline V gene lookup returns CDR1 SGDLS and CDR2 YYNGEE. V lost 0 bases and J lost 4, with 7 bases in between. The CDR3 sequence is CASSVGSSNEKLFF. CDR3 nucleotides: TGTGCCAGCAGCGTAGGGTCAAGTAATGAAAAACTGTTTTTT.

The chain carries TRBV2 and TRBJ2-1; TRBD2 matches at 7 bases. The trim removed 4 bases at V and 2 bases at J, leaving 2 bases unmatched. Looked up from germline, CDR1 is SNHLY and CDR2 is FYNNEI. The CDR3 is 14 amino acids. CDR3 sequence (DNA): TGTGCCAGCAGTGGCGGGAGAGCCTACAATGAGCAGTTCTTC. Its translation: CASSGGRAYNEQFF.

This chain joins TRBV28 and TRBJ1-4; 9 bases map to TRBD1. CDR3 length: 16 amino acids. Unmatched junction bases numbered 11, after V lost 6 bases and J lost 6 bases. Looked up from germline, CDR1 is MDHEN and CDR2 is SYDVKM. The CDR3 sequence is CASSLASGTGYEKLFF. The CDR3 region has the DNA TGTGCCAGCAGCCTAGCCTCCGGGACAGGGTATGAAAAACTGTTTTTT.

Remarks on this clone: One end of the junction varies from germline; a read error may be responsible. The same CDR3 can be traced to other DNA sequences in this sample. CDR3 sequence reads: CASSSPRGDTEAFF. Written as DNA, the CDR3 is TGTGCCAGCAGTTCCCCTAGGGGGGACACTGAAGCTTTCTTC. V and J are TRBV28 and TRBJ1-1; perhaps TRBD1 as D (6 bases). The CDR3 length is 14 residues. Germline V gene sequence: CDR1 MDHEN, CDR2 SYDVKM.

The J gene is TRBJ2-5, the V gene TRBV7-2, with 9 positions matching TRBD1. The better agreement between TRBJ2-7 and the DNA end casts doubt on the J call. This CDR3 contains 15 residues. Germline V gene data show CDR1 as SGHTA and CDR2 as FQGNSA. Here the CDR3 reads CASSFGQGSQYEQYF. The CDR3 nucleotides are TGTGCCAGCAGCTTCGGACAGGGGAGTCAGTACGAGCAGTACTTC.

A word on this clone: Other DNA variants within this sample encode the same CDR3. The chain links TRBV27 to TRBJ2-1; D is perhaps TRBD2 (5 bases). Germline V lookup: CDR1 MNHEY, CDR2 SMNVEV (reference sequence). V lost 7 bases, J lost 4 bases, and 14 bases lay in between. The CDR3 spans 14 residues. CDR3 sequence (DNA): TGTGCCAGCACACGGGGTGGGTCATACAATGAGCAGTTCTTC. Protein: CASTRGGSYNEQFF.

The chain couples TRBV7-6 to TRBJ1-3; 7 bases are a match to TRBD1. Germline trimming cut 1 base from V and 0 bases from J; bases unmatched to any gene: 9. Germline CDR1 is SGHVS and CDR2 is FNYEAQ. The length of the CDR3 is 18 residues. CDR3 DNA sequence: TGTGCCAGCAGCTTAGGGCTGAACAGGGGACTCTCTGGAAACACCATATATTTT. Protein product: CASSLGLNRGLSGNTIYF.

V usage is TRBV2 and J usage is TRBJ1-5, with 7 bases aligning to TRBD1. The V gene's germline CDR1 is SNHLY and CDR2 FYNNEI. The junction had 8 bases not matched to a gene; V was cut back by 6 bases and J by 6 bases. The CDR3 consists of 14 residues. CDR3 residues: CASSGSGGGQPQHF. DNA of the CDR3: TGTGCCAGCAGCGGTTCAGGGGGAGGTCAGCCCCAGCATTTT. The whole variable domain, remainder taken from reference TRBV2 and TRBJ1-5, is EPEVTQTPSHQVTQMGQEVILRCVPISNHLYFYWYRQILGQKVEFLVSFYNNEISEKSEIFDDQFSVERPDGSNFTLKIRSTKLEDSAMYFCASSGSGGGQPQHFGDGTRLSIL.

This rearrangement joins TRBV19 to TRBJ2-3; D is possibly TRBD1 (5 bases). Trimming stripped 2 bases from V and 6 bases from J, with 21 bases between. CDR3 length: 17 residues. From germline, CDR1 is LNHDA and CDR2 SQIVND (reference sequence). The CDR3 protein is CASSIKGDSMSLDTQYF. The CDR3 nucleotides are TGTGCCAGTAGTATAAAAGGGGATAGCATGAGTTTGGATACGCAGTATTTT. Full variable domain (remainder filled in from reference TRBV19 and TRBJ2-3): DGGITQSPKYLFRKEGQNVTLSCEQNLNHDAMYWYRQDPGQGLRLIYYSQIVNDFQKGDIAEGYSVSREKKESFPLTVTSAQKNPTAFYLCASSIKGDSMSLDTQYFGPGTRLTVL.

The chain couples TRBV9 to TRBJ2-1; 12 nucleotides align to TRBD2. With V trimmed by 5 bases and J by 4 bases, 4 bases remained unmatched. Per germline, CDR1 SGDLS and CDR2 YYNGEE. The CDR3 is made up of 15 amino acids. In DNA, the CDR3 is TGTGCCAGCAGTTCTAGCGGGAGGGAATACAATGAGCAGTTCTTC. It translates to CASSSSGREYNEQFF. The entire variable domain, with the rest obtained from reference TRBV9 and TRBJ2-1, is as follows: DSGVTQTPKHLITATGQRVTLRCSPRSGDLSVYWYQQSLDQGLQFLIQYYNGEERAKGNILERFSAQQFPDLHSELNLSSLELGDSALYFCASSSSGREYNEQFFGPGTRLTVL.

This chain joins TRBV4-1 and TRBJ1-5, with D perhaps matching TRBD1 (6 bases). The germline V gene encodes CDR1 MGHRA and CDR2 YSYEKL. With 0 bases removed from V and 5 bases from J, the gap between germline ends came to 8 bases. The CDR3 is made up of 14 amino acids. Here the CDR3 DNA reads TGCGCCAGCAGCCAAGACAGGGGCGATCAGCCCCAGCATTTT. Translated: CASSQDRGDQPQHF.

This clone appeared once. The chain uses TRBV28 and TRBJ2-1; D remains ambiguous. This CDR3 has 14 residues. Germline loops: CDR1 MDHEN, CDR2 SYDVKM. Trimming shortened V by 1 base and J by 5 bases, and 9 bases separated the two germline ends. The CDR3 nucleotides are TGTGCCAGCAGTTTATCGGACGGCCACAATGAGCAGTTCTTC. Translation gives CASSLSDGHNEQFF.

The chain couples TRBV2 to TRBJ1-2; D is unclear. Trimming shortened V by 6 bases and J by 7 bases, and 9 bases separated the two germline ends. CDR1 is SNHLY and CDR2 is FYNNEI in the germline V gene. This CDR3 is 11 amino acids long. The chain's CDR3 is CASRGGTGYTF. CDR3 bases: TGTGCCAGCAGGGGTGGTACTGGCTACACCTTC.

The genes are TRBV28 and TRBJ2-5, with a tentative D call TRBD1 (7 bases). The germline gives CDR1 MDHEN, CDR2 SYDVKM. This CDR3 comprises 15 residues. The V and J ends lost 1 base and 2 bases respectively, with 11 bases between them. For the CDR3, the DNA is TGTGCCAGCAGTTTATCGACAGGGACTCAAGAGACCCAGTACTTC. Translating gives CASSLSTGTQETQYF.

In its sample, this clone was seen a few times. The genes are TRBV5-1 and TRBJ1-2, with TRBD1 matching over 11 bases. There are 13 residues in the CDR3. J lost 12 bases, V lost 0 bases, and 4 bases had no gene match. Germline lookup yields CDR1 SGHRS and CDR2 YFSETQ. CDR3 sequence reads: CASSLGDRGFNTF. The CDR3 DNA sequence: TGCGCCAGCAGCTTGGGGGACAGGGGGTTCAACACCTTC.

A single count supports this clone. The CDR3 DNA follows: TGTGCCAGCCGCGGTACTAGCGGTTCCAATGAGCAGTTCTTC. Translated: CASRGTSGSNEQFF. The J gene is TRBJ2-1, the V gene TRBV9, with 8 bases fitting TRBD2. Looked up from germline, CDR1 is SGDLS and CDR2 is YYNGEE. The CDR3 has 14 residues. The junction had 9 bases not matched to a gene; V was cut back by 7 bases and J by 6 bases.

This chain uses TRBV6-5 with TRBJ1-5; D remains ambiguous. This CDR3 contains 12 residues. Germline V gene data show CDR1 as MNHEY and CDR2 as SVGAGI. V was clipped by 4 bases and J by 7 bases, with 8 bases between them. The CDR3 coding sequence is TGTGCCAGCAGTTCCACGGGACAGCCCCAGCATTTT. This translates into CASSSTGQPQHF.

The chain combines TRBV7-2 with TRBJ1-4; D is unresolved. Germline CDR1 and CDR2: SGHTA and FQGNSA. This CDR3 is 15 amino acids long. V lost 1 base, J lost 0 bases, and 6 bases lay in between. The CDR3 bases are TGTGCCAGCAGCTTAGACGGAACAACTAATGAAAAACTGTTTTTT. This sequence encodes CASSLDGTTNEKLFF.

Here the CDR3 DNA reads TGCGCCAGCGCCACTAGCGGGAGAAGTTACGAGCAGTACTTC. Protein product: CASATSGRSYEQYF. V gene TRBV5-1 combines with J gene TRBJ2-5; 11 bases are a match to TRBD2. The end of the DNA is better explained by TRBJ2-7, so the J call may be wrong. The germline CDR1 and CDR2 sequences are SGHRS and YFSETQ. This CDR3 has 14 residues.

The CDR3 DNA sequence: TGTGCCAGTAGTACGGCGGGAGATGGTCATACGCAGTATTTT. Protein sequence: CASSTAGDGHTQYF. The rearrangement joins TRBV19 to TRBJ2-3; TRBD2 matches at 7 bases. CDR3 length: 14 amino acids. Trimming at V came to 4 bases and at J to 7 bases, leaving 8 bases not matched to a gene. Per germline, CDR1 LNHDA and CDR2 SQIVND (reference sequence).

The chain couples TRBV29-1 to TRBJ2-5, with 11 bases that match TRBD2. V was clipped by 0 bases and J by 3 bases; unmatched bases: 9. This CDR3 region has 17 residues. Germline CDR1 reads SQVTM; CDR2 reads ANQGSEA. Here the CDR3 reads CSVEEHSTSGNKETQYF. In DNA, the CDR3 is TGCAGCGTTGAAGAACATTCGACTAGCGGGAATAAAGAGACCCAGTACTTC.

This clone is a singleton in its sample. This sequence joins TRBV4-2 and TRBJ2-7; TRBD1 might be the D (6 bases). CDR1 and CDR2 (germline): LGHNA, YNFKEQ. V gave up 1 base and J gave up 0 bases, with 7 bases separating them. This CDR3 comprises 14 residues. For the CDR3, the DNA is TGTGCCAGCAGCCAAGGGGACACCTCCTACGAGCAGTACTTC. Encoded protein: CASSQGDTSYEQYF.

This rearrangement joins TRBV10-3 to TRBJ2-5, with 9 nucleotides matching TRBD1. The junction had 2 bases not matched to a gene; V was cut back by 4 bases and J by 5 bases. The V gene's germline CDR1 is ENHRY and CDR2 SYGVKD. The CDR3 runs to 13 residues. The CDR3: CAISGGQGETQYF. The CDR3 nucleotides are TGTGCCATCAGTGGTGGACAGGGGGAGACCCAGTACTTC.

This chain joins TRBV28 and TRBJ1-1; D is unclear. Germline loops: CDR1 MDHEN, CDR2 SYDVKM. This CDR3 is built from 14 residues. Trimming took 6 bases from V and 0 from J, leaving 11 bases between them. CDR3 protein: CASSPILLNTEAFF. CDR3 coding DNA: TGTGCCAGCAGCCCTATTTTGTTGAACACTGAAGCTTTCTTT.

CDR3 region: CASSPSLARDEQYF. In DNA, the CDR3 is TGTGCCAGCTCACCATCACTAGCGAGGGACGAGCAGTACTTC. The V and J genes are TRBV18 and TRBJ2-7, with 7 bases aligning to TRBD2. Germline V CDR1 and CDR2: KGHSH, LQKENI. With 2 bases clipped from V and 5 bases from J, the junction kept 6 bases outside the gene matches. The CDR3 loop spans 14 amino acids.

V usage is TRBV6-5 and J usage is TRBJ1-3, with a tentative D call TRBD1 (5 bases). Germline CDR1 and CDR2: MNHEY and SVGAGI. Trimming took 0 bases from V and 4 from J, leaving 10 bases between them. The length of the CDR3 is 15 residues. In DNA form, the CDR3 reads TGTGCCAGCAGTTACTCGTCTGGGGGAGGAAACACCATATATTTT. It codes for CASSYSSGGGNTIYF.

The chain couples TRBV28 to TRBJ1-1, with unresolved D. Trimming cost V 10 bases and J 3 bases, with 12 bases left between them. This CDR3 is built from 12 residues. Germline lookup yields CDR1 MDHEN and CDR2 SYDVKM. The CDR3 DNA reads as TGTGCCACCGATGAGTCGGACACTGAAGCTTTCTTT. This sequence encodes CATDESDTEAFF. The full variable domain, rest sourced from reference TRBV28 and TRBJ1-1, is DVKVTQSSRYLVKRTGEKVFLECVQDMDHENMFWYRQDPGLGLRLIYFSYDVKMKEKGDIPEGYSVSREKKERFSLILESASTNQTSMYLCATDESDTEAFFGQGTRLTVV.

The genes are TRBV7-3 and TRBJ2-3; D is perhaps TRBD1 or TRBD2 (5 bases each). V was pared by 0 bases and J by 6 bases, with 13 bases between. Germline lookup yields CDR1 SGHTA and CDR2 FQGTGA. CDR3 length: 15 amino acids. The CDR3 DNA sequence: TGTGCCAGCAGCTTAACGGGGGACCGTGGGGATACGCAGTATTTT. The encoded protein is CASSLTGDRGDTQYF.

The V gene is TRBV28, the J gene TRBJ2-7, with 7 bases that match TRBD1. Germline CDR1 and CDR2: MDHEN and SYDVKM. The CDR3 is made up of 14 amino acids. J was trimmed by 2 bases and V by 5 bases; bases with no gene match: 6. The CDR3: CASSTRTGPYEQYF. As DNA, the CDR3 is TGTGCCAGCAGTACTCGGACAGGCCCCTACGAGCAGTACTTC. Using reference TRBV28 and TRBJ2-7 for the parts outside the CDR3, the full variable domain is DVKVTQSSRYLVKRTGEKVFLECVQDMDHENMFWYRQDPGLGLRLIYFSYDVKMKEKGDIPEGYSVSREKKERFSLILESASTNQTSMYLCASSTRTGPYEQYFGPGTRLTVT.

This clone has only one observation. The chain joins TRBV5-1 to TRBJ1-1; a weak D match, TRBD1 (6 bases). From germline, CDR1 is SGHRS and CDR2 YFSETQ. The CDR3 contains 15 residues. The germline V and J ends were trimmed by 1 base and 6 bases, with 16 bases remaining between them. The CDR3 reads CASSLRSGASPEAFF. In nucleotides, the CDR3 is TGCGCCAGCAGCTTGAGATCAGGGGCTTCCCCTGAAGCTTTCTTT.